Below are 30 T cell receptor beta chains sequenced from a single sample in a study of T cell responses to AZD1222 COVID-19 vaccine. Profiling relied on immunoSEQ multiplex PCR, and the TCRdb table lists in-frame clones only, not all of them. The table lists more than 150,000 clones, 80% to 90% of them singletons. The sequencing here drew on peripheral blood, taken 28 days after the second AZD1222 dose. These TCRs come from an adult who received the AZD1222 COVID-19 vaccine.

The chain combines TRBV28 with TRBJ2-6; D is uncertain. This CDR3 contains 16 residues. V lost 5 bases to trimming and J lost 0 bases, with 11 bases between them. In germline, CDR1 is MDHEN, CDR2 SYDVKM. The CDR3 spells CASSLVGHSGANVLTF. The CDR3, as DNA: TGTGCCAGCAGTCTCGTGGGCCACTCTGGGGCCAACGTCCTGACTTTC.

CDR3 DNA: TGTGCCAGCAGCTTGGATTCCCAGTACACTGAAGCTTTCTTT. Protein sequence: CASSLDSQYTEAFF. The chain is built from TRBV5-4 and TRBJ1-1; D is unclear. Trimming removed 0 bases at V and 3 bases at J, with 9 bases between. The CDR3 extends over 14 amino acids. Germline V gives CDR1 SGHNT, CDR2 YYREEE (reference sequence).

CDR3 nucleotide sequence: TGTGCCAGCAGTTTGATCGGGACTGCCCCTCTTGAGGGGTACTCTGGAAACACCATATATTTT. Protein product: CASSLIGTAPLEGYSGNTIYF. V usage is TRBV28 and J usage is TRBJ1-3; a possible D gene is TRBD1 (5 bases). The V gene lost 3 bases and the J gene lost 0 bases, with 27 bases spanning the gap. The CDR3 is 21 amino acids. Per germline, CDR1 MDHEN and CDR2 SYDVKM.

The V and J genes are TRBV30 and TRBJ1-4, with D hard to call. Germline V lookup: CDR1 GTSNPN, CDR2 SVGIG (reference sequence). This CDR3 contains 14 residues. With 0 bases removed from V and 8 bases from J, the gap between germline ends came to 13 bases. The CDR3 nucleotides read TGTGCCTGGAGTGTATATAGTGACACAGAAAAACTGTTTTTT. This translates into CAWSVYSDTEKLFF. The entire variable domain, with the rest obtained from reference TRBV30 and TRBJ1-4, is as follows: SQTIHQWPATLVQPVGSPLSLECTVEGTSNPNLYWYRQAAGRGLQLLFYSVGIGQISSEVPQNLSASRPQDRQFILSSKKLLLSDSGFYLCAWSVYSDTEKLFFGSGTQLSVL.

The chain uses TRBV29-1 and TRBJ1-2, with D uncertain. In germline, CDR1 is SQVTM, CDR2 ANQGSEA. The CDR3 extends over 12 amino acids. The V and J ends lost 3 bases and 4 bases respectively, with 9 bases between them. The CDR3 DNA sequence: TGCAGCGTTGAGCGAGGAAGCTATGGCTACACCTTC. It is translated as CSVERGSYGYTF.

This clone came up a few times. The V gene is TRBV29-1, the J gene TRBJ2-1; D is perhaps TRBD1 (7 bases). The V gene lost 1 base and the J gene lost 7 bases, with 14 bases spanning the gap. The CDR3 totals 14 residues. Germline CDR1 SQVTM, CDR2 ANQGSEA. The CDR3 sequence: CSVEGRAGGNEQFF. The CDR3 DNA reads as TGCAGCGTTGAAGGTCGAGCAGGGGGGAATGAGCAGTTCTTC.

The chain couples TRBV5-4 to TRBJ1-1; 7 bases are a match to TRBD1. Germline loops: CDR1 SGHNT, CDR2 YYREEE (reference sequence). This CDR3 spans 14 amino acids. The V segment lost 4 bases and the J segment 4 bases; nucleotides outside the gene matches: 7. CDR3 loop: CASSPEDRATEAFF. The CDR3 DNA is TGTGCCAGCAGCCCAGAAGACAGGGCCACTGAAGCTTTCTTT.

This chain uses TRBV7-8 with TRBJ2-2, with TRBD2 identical over 10 bases. With V trimmed by 3 bases and J by 8 bases, 15 bases remained unmatched. The CDR3 has 18 residues. Germline V gene sequence: CDR1 SGHVS, CDR2 FQNEAQ. Here the CDR3 reads CASSFALASGSYVGELFF. CDR3 DNA: TGTGCCAGCAGCTTCGCTCTGGCTAGCGGGAGTTATGTGGGGGAGCTGTTTTTT. Full variable domain (remainder filled in from reference TRBV7-8 and TRBJ2-2): GAGVSQSPRYKVAKRGQDVALRCDPISGHVSLFWYQQALGQGPEFLTYFQNEAQLDKSGLPSDRFFAERPEGSVSTLKIQRTQQEDSAVYLCASSFALASGSYVGELFFGEGSRLTVL.

The chain couples TRBV7-9 to TRBJ2-7; D is uncertain. The germline V and J ends were trimmed by 4 bases and 4 bases, with 23 bases remaining between them. The CDR3 has 17 amino acids. Germline V gives CDR1 SEHNR, CDR2 FQNEAQ (reference sequence). This chain's CDR3 is CASSSLHDVNVGYEQYF. CDR3 DNA: TGTGCCAGCAGCTCTCTCCATGACGTAAATGTAGGGTACGAGCAGTACTTC.

The V gene is TRBV5-4, the J gene TRBJ2-6; no reliable D call. This CDR3 is 15 amino acids long. V was pared by 6 bases and J by 1 base, with 11 bases between. Germline V gene sequence: CDR1 SGHNT, CDR2 YYREEE (reference sequence). The CDR3 reads CASTVVGSGANVLTF. The CDR3 DNA sequence: TGTGCCAGCACCGTGGTGGGTTCTGGGGCCAACGTCCTGACTTTC. The full variable domain, in which reference TRBV5-4 and TRBJ2-6 provide the parts outside the CDR3, is ETGVTQSPTHLIKTRGQQVTLRCSSQSGHNTVSWYQQALGQGPQFIFQYYREEENGRGNFPPRFSGLQFPNYSSELNVNALELDDSALYLCASTVVGSGANVLTFGAGSRLTVL.

This CDR3 is CASSLDPQPSGANVLTF. The CDR3 DNA reads as TGTGCCAGCAGTTTAGATCCACAGCCATCTGGGGCCAACGTCCTGACTTTC. J is TRBJ2-6 and V is TRBV28; D not resolved. This CDR3 contains 17 residues. The germline V gene has CDR1 MDHEN and CDR2 SYDVKM. The V gene lost 2 bases and the J gene lost 1 base, with 12 bases spanning the gap.

CDR3 residues: CASSLRTDYGYTF. The CDR3 nucleotides read TGTGCCAGCAGTTTACGAACGGACTATGGCTACACCTTC. The rearrangement uses TRBV28 and TRBJ1-2; D is undetermined. CDR1 MDHEN and CDR2 SYDVKM come from the germline V gene. Trimming removed 2 bases at V and 3 bases at J, with 7 bases between. This CDR3 region has 13 residues.

The chain links TRBV24-1 to TRBJ2-1; TRBD1 matches 9 bases. Germline values: CDR1 KGHDR, CDR2 SFDVKD. This CDR3 region has 18 residues. V was clipped by 4 bases and J by 4 bases; unmatched bases: 13. CDR3 in amino acids: CATSDSNVRDRAYNEQFF. The CDR3 DNA is TGTGCCACCAGTGACTCCAATGTCCGGGACAGGGCGTACAATGAGCAGTTCTTC.

The gene calls are TRBV4-1 and TRBJ2-3, with 9 bases matching TRBD1. Germline assignment: CDR1 MGHRA and CDR2 YSYEKL. CDR3 size: 16 residues. The ends lost 0 bases at V and 0 bases at J; junction bases unmatched: 1. The CDR3 spells CASSQDGTGSTDTQYF. In nucleotides, the CDR3 is TGCGCCAGCAGCCAAGATGGGACAGGGAGCACAGATACGCAGTATTTT.

The chain joins TRBV27 to TRBJ2-5; weak D call: TRBD2 (6 bases). The V and J ends lost 8 bases and 5 bases respectively, with 9 bases between them. CDR1 is MNHEY and CDR2 is SMNVEV in the germline V gene (reference sequence). This CDR3 has 11 amino acids. The CDR3 sequence is CASSREETQYF. The CDR3, as DNA: TGTGCCAGCTCCCGGGAGGAGACCCAGTACTTC.

The genes are TRBV12-3 or TRBV12-4 and TRBJ1-1, with unresolved D. Trimming shortened V by 6 bases and J by 1 base, and 9 bases separated the two germline ends. The CDR3 runs 13 residues. CDR3 nucleotides: TGTGCCAGCAGCCAACAAGAGAACACTGAAGCTTTCTTT. Protein: CASSQQENTEAFF.

This sequence joins TRBV30 and TRBJ1-4, with D tentatively TRBD1 (5 bases). The length of the CDR3 is 13 residues. Germline V gene sequence: CDR1 GTSNPN, CDR2 SVGIG (reference sequence). The germline V and J ends were trimmed by 3 bases and 6 bases, with 11 bases remaining between them. CDR3 sequence (DNA): TGTGCCTGGAGGGGAGGGGCGGATGAAAAACTGTTTTTT. Translation gives CAWRGGADEKLFF.

J is TRBJ2-1 and V is TRBV6-5, with D hard to call. This CDR3 has 12 residues. Trimming pared 7 bases from V and 7 bases from J, leaving 11 bases between. The germline CDR1 and CDR2 sequences are MNHEY and SVGAGI. The DNA of the CDR3 is TGTGCCAGCACCTACTATCGGAATGAGCAGTTCTTC. It is translated as CASTYYRNEQFF.

V usage is TRBV7-2 and J usage is TRBJ2-5, with 11 bases aligning to TRBD1. With 0 bases clipped from V and 4 bases from J, the junction kept 4 bases outside the gene matches. Germline values: CDR1 SGHTA, CDR2 FQGNSA. The CDR3 sequence is 16 residues long. The CDR3 reads CASSLAGQGVLETQYF. Written as DNA, the CDR3 is TGTGCCAGCAGCTTAGCGGGACAGGGGGTTCTAGAGACCCAGTACTTC.

The rearrangement links TRBV7-2 to TRBJ1-1, with 7 bases identical to TRBD1. This CDR3 is built from 18 residues. V shed 5 bases, J shed 6 bases, and the junction held 21 bases outside the gene matches. The germline V gene encodes CDR1 SGHTA and CDR2 FQGNSA. CDR3 in amino acids: CASSIRQGSAGPSAEAFF. CDR3 DNA: TGTGCCAGCAGCATCCGACAGGGCAGCGCTGGTCCTAGCGCTGAAGCTTTCTTT. The variable domain in full, completed from reference TRBV7-2 and TRBJ1-1, reads GAGVSQSPSNKVTEKGKDVELRCDPISGHTALYWYRQSLGQGLEFLIYFQGNSAPDKSGLPSDRFSAERTGGSVSTLTIQRTQQEDSAVYLCASSIRQGSAGPSAEAFFGQGTRLTVV.

The V gene is TRBV3-1 (or the pseudogene TRBV3-2), the J gene TRBJ2-1, with 12 nucleotides matching TRBD2. The CDR3 sequence is 15 residues long. V lost 2 bases, J lost 6 bases, and 2 bases stayed unmatched. In germline, CDR1 is LGHDT, CDR2 YNNKEL (reference sequence). CDR3 coding DNA: TGTGCCAGCAGCCAAAAGGGACTAGCGGGCAATGAGCAGTTCTTC. It yields the protein CASSQKGLAGNEQFF.

The chain uses TRBV18 and TRBJ2-1; 8 bases fit TRBD1. The germline V gene has CDR1 KGHSH and CDR2 LQKENI. V lost 3 bases and J lost 1; bases outside the gene matches: 5. CDR3 size: 16 residues. The CDR3 nucleotides read TGTGCCAGCTCACCTTCCCGGACAGGGTCCTACAATGAGCAGTTCTTC. Residues: CASSPSRTGSYNEQFF.

This clone was seen once. The J gene is TRBJ2-5, the V gene TRBV7-2, with D unclear. There are 14 residues in the CDR3. Germline-derived CDR1 and CDR2 are SGHTA and FQGNSA. The V end lost 1 base, the J end lost 5 bases, and 11 bases lay between the germline ends. CDR3 DNA sequence: TGTGCCAGCAGCTTAGATCAGGTGGTGGAGACCCAGTACTTC. Translation: CASSLDQVVETQYF.

This chain joins TRBV5-1 and TRBJ1-4; D is undetermined. Trimming shortened V by 5 bases and J by 3 bases, and 8 bases separated the two germline ends. Germline CDR1 reads SGHRS; CDR2 reads YFSETQ. The CDR3 spans 13 residues. CDR3 sequence reads: CASSLKPNEKLFF. In nucleotides, the CDR3 is TGCGCCAGCAGTCTTAAGCCTAATGAAAAACTGTTTTTT.

In DNA form, the CDR3 reads TGTGCCAGCAGGCAGGGTATGGAAAAACTGTTTTTT. Amino acids: CASRQGMEKLFF. V gene TRBV28 combines with J gene TRBJ1-4, with D perhaps TRBD1 (5 bases). From germline, CDR1 is MDHEN and CDR2 SYDVKM. Trimming stripped 6 bases from V and 8 bases from J, with 10 bases between. The CDR3 totals 12 residues. The full variable domain, completed using reference TRBV28 and TRBJ1-4, is DVKVTQSSRYLVKRTGEKVFLECVQDMDHENMFWYRQDPGLGLRLIYFSYDVKMKEKGDIPEGYSVSREKKERFSLILESASTNQTSMYLCASRQGMEKLFFGSGTQLSVL.

The rearrangement links TRBV10-3 to TRBJ2-2, with D possibly matching TRBD1 (8 bases). This CDR3 is built from 15 residues. The V gene's germline CDR1 is ENHRY and CDR2 SYGVKD. V lost 8 bases to trimming and J lost 1 base, with 14 bases between them. The CDR3, as DNA: TGTGCCATCGGGAGGGGGACAGGGAACACCGGGGAGCTGTTTTTT. It encodes CAIGRGTGNTGELFF.

This chain joins TRBV7-8 and TRBJ2-1; 9 nucleotides line up with TRBD1. Germline-derived CDR1 and CDR2 are SGHVS and FQNEAQ. V lost 3 bases to trimming and J lost 12 bases; unmatched junction nucleotides: 6. This CDR3 comprises 13 residues. CDR3 protein: CASSLDRGRVQFF. The CDR3 DNA reads TGTGCCAGCAGCTTGGACAGGGGTCGTGTGCAGTTCTTC.

J is TRBJ1-5 and V is TRBV19; D gene ambiguous. This CDR3 comprises 13 residues. Germline CDR1 is LNHDA and CDR2 is SQIVND (reference sequence). V gave up 6 bases and J gave up 5 bases, with 11 bases separating them. The CDR3 here is CASRTDGYQPQHF. DNA for the CDR3: TGTGCCAGTAGGACGGACGGGTATCAGCCCCAGCATTTT.

V and J are TRBV6-2 or TRBV6-3 and TRBJ2-5; D ambiguous. The CDR3 has 13 amino acids. Germline V gives CDR1 MNHEY, CDR2 SVGEGT. Trimming pared 4 bases from V and 1 base from J, leaving 7 bases between. Written as DNA, the CDR3 is TGTGCCAGCAGTTTATCAGTCCAAGAGACCCAGTACTTC. It codes for CASSLSVQETQYF.

This chain uses TRBV5-4 with TRBJ2-5; no clear D. Trimming shortened V by 0 bases and J by 2 bases, and 2 bases separated the two germline ends. The CDR3 is made up of 12 amino acids. CDR1 is SGHNT and CDR2 is YYREEE in the germline V gene (reference sequence). CDR3 coding DNA: TGTGCCAGCAGCTTGGGGCAAGAGACCCAGTACTTC. Translating gives CASSLGQETQYF.